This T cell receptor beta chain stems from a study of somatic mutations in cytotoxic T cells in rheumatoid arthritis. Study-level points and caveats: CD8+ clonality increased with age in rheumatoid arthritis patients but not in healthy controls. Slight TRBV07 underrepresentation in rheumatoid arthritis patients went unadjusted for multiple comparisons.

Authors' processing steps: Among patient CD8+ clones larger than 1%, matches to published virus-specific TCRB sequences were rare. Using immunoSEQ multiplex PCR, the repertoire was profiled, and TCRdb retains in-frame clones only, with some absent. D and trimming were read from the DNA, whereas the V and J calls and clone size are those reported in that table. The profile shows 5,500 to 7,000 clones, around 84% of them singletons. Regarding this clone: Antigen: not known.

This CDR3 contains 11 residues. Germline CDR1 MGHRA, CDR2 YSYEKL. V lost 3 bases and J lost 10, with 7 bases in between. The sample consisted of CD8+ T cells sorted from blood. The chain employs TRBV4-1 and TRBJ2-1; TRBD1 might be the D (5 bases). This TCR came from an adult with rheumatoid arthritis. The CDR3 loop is CASSQGREQFF. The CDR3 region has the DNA TGCGCCAGCAGCCAGGGGCGGGAGCAGTTCTTC.